This T cell receptor (beta chain) came from a study of CD8+CD57+ T cells in acquired aplastic anemia. CDR3 and TCR beta VDJ profiling relied on a genomic DNA template. Each CDR3 protein gets one entry after TCRdb re-called the reads with MiXCR. The table lists hundreds of thousands of distinct CDR3 sequences, under 80% of them singletons. From germline, CDR1 is MGHDK and CDR2 SYGVNS. The CDR3 is made up of 17 amino acids. Sequenced input: sorted CD4+, CD8+, or CD8+CD57+ T cells (not recorded which) from PBMCs. The receptor comes from a human donor in good health, serving as a control. The chain uses TRBV25-1 and TRBJ2-7; TRBD2 agrees at 9 bases. The J call may be incorrect, as the DNA end agrees better with TRBJ2-2. CDR3 residues: CASSDGAGGPRSDELFF. CDR3 in DNA: TGTGCCAGCAGTGACGGGGCGGGGGGGCCGAGGTCCGACGAGCTGTTTTTT.